These 30 T cell receptor beta chains came from one sample sequenced in a study of cytomegalovirus exposure and HLA in healthy donors. With 60 Vbeta and 13 Jbeta primers, the PCR was carried out. Libraries were prepared by immunoSEQ multiplex PCR; TCRdb keeps only in-frame clonotypes and omits some of them. The sample lists roughly 190,000 clones, about 83% seen once, with roughly 3% in the top ten. Sequencing was carried out using PBMCs. Source of these receptors: a female donor in good health and CMV-seronegative.

DNA for the CDR3: TGCGCCAGCAGCCGCACCACAACGGGGACCTACGAGCAGTACTTC. Protein: CASSRTTTGTYEQYF. The chain couples TRBV5-1 to TRBJ2-7, with TRBD2 as a possible D gene (5 bases). V was cut by 4 bases and J by 2 bases, with 16 bases left in between. Germline V lookup: CDR1 SGHRS, CDR2 YFSETQ. The CDR3 runs 15 residues. The full variable domain, in which reference TRBV5-1 and TRBJ2-7 provide the parts outside the CDR3, is KAGVTQTPRYLIKTRGQQVTLSCSPISGHRSVSWYQQTPGQGLQFLFEYFSETQRNKGNFPGRFSGRQFSNSRSEMNVSTLELGDSALYLCASSRTTTGTYEQYFGPGTRLTVT.

V and J are TRBV7-9 and TRBJ2-2; D is ambiguous. The germline CDR1 and CDR2 sequences are SEHNR and FQNEAQ (reference sequence). The germline V and J ends were trimmed by 5 bases and 1 base, with 8 bases remaining between them. The CDR3 has 14 residues. The CDR3 sequence: CASSQQQNTGELFF. CDR3 DNA sequence: TGTGCCAGCAGCCAACAGCAGAACACCGGGGAGCTGTTTTTT.

In regard to this clone: One end of the junction is discordant with germline, which a read error may explain. The V call is TRBV7-9, the J call TRBJ1-1; TRBD1 aligns across 8 bases. Germline assignment: CDR1 SEHNR and CDR2 FQNEAQ (reference sequence). The CDR3 covers 12 residues. CDR3 coding DNA: TGTTCCAGCGGACAGGGAGGTACTGAAGCTTTCTTT. Translating it yields CSSGQGGTEAFF.

This chain uses TRBV6-6 with TRBJ2-4; D ambiguous. Germline CDR1 MNHNY, CDR2 SVGAGI (reference sequence). This CDR3 has 14 amino acids. Trimming removed 0 bases at V and 5 bases at J, with 8 bases between. The CDR3 here is CASSYSAAENIQYF. The CDR3 nucleotides read TGTGCCAGCAGTTACTCGGCTGCCGAAAACATTCAGTACTTC.

The chain couples TRBV23-1 to TRBJ2-3; 10 bases line up with TRBD2. TRBV23-1 is designated an ORF whose function remains uncertain. The junction had 13 bases not matched to a gene; V was cut back by 0 bases and J by 4 bases. CDR3 size: 19 residues. The chain's CDR3 is CASSQSPLTSGAAPDTQYF. CDR3 nucleotide sequence: TGCGCCAGCAGTCAATCCCCACTCACTAGCGGGGCCGCTCCAGATACGCAGTATTTT.

V and J are TRBV11-2 and TRBJ1-5; tentative D call: TRBD1 (6 bases). CDR3 length: 15 amino acids. Germline V gene sequence: CDR1 SGHAT, CDR2 FQNNGV. The V end was cut by 0 bases, the J end by 14 bases, with 20 bases between. CDR3 in DNA: TGTGCCAGCAGCTTAGATCCAGGGGTCTATACCCCCAAGCATTTT. It codes for CASSLDPGVYTPKHF.

This rearrangement joins TRBV7-3 to TRBJ2-2; D might be TRBD1 (6 bases). V was cut by 2 bases and J by 6 bases, with 16 bases left in between. Germline V CDR1 and CDR2: SGHTA, FQGTGA. There are 16 residues in the CDR3. The CDR3 DNA sequence: TGTGCCAGCAGCTTAGGAGAACAGGGCGTTTCCGGGGAGCTGTTTTTT. It encodes CASSLGEQGVSGELFF.

The rearrangement joins TRBV28 to TRBJ2-2; D perhaps matches TRBD2 (5 bases). The length of the CDR3 is 14 residues. Deletions cut 7 bases from V and 4 bases from J, with 13 bases between. CDR1 and CDR2 (germline): MDHEN, SYDVKM. CDR3 sequence (DNA): TGTGCCAGCACCATCGCGGGTGGCACCGGGGAGCTGTTTTTT. Protein product: CASTIAGGTGELFF. The full variable domain, with the rest looked up from reference TRBV28 and TRBJ2-2, is DVKVTQSSRYLVKRTGEKVFLECVQDMDHENMFWYRQDPGLGLRLIYFSYDVKMKEKGDIPEGYSVSREKKERFSLILESASTNQTSMYLCASTIAGGTGELFFGEGSRLTVL.

This rearrangement joins TRBV27 to TRBJ2-7, with 10 bases matching TRBD1. The CDR3 length is 14 residues. Germline CDR1 reads MNHEY; CDR2 reads SMNVEV (reference sequence). V trimming: 4 bases; J trimming: 6 bases; junction bases outside the gene matches: 6. CDR3 sequence (DNA): TGTGCCAGCAGTTCTCGGGACAGGGGACTCGAGCAGTACTTC. Its protein is CASSSRDRGLEQYF.

This clone was seen more than once but under ten times. Here the CDR3 DNA reads TGTGCCAGCAGCCCCCCGGGCGGGGAGCTGTTTTTT. Its protein is CASSPPGGELFF. The genes are TRBV7-8 and TRBJ2-2; D gene ambiguous. CDR1 and CDR2 (germline): SGHVS, FQNEAQ. This CDR3 contains 12 residues. The germline V and J ends were trimmed by 5 bases and 7 bases, with 8 bases remaining between them.

The count of this clone is one. The V and J genes are TRBV2 and TRBJ1-1, with 11 bases matching TRBD1. Looked up from germline, CDR1 is SNHLY and CDR2 is FYNNEI. The CDR3 has 15 residues. V lost 3 bases and J lost 4; bases outside the gene matches: 4. The CDR3 DNA reads TGTGCCAGCAGTGACGGGGACAGGGGGTCCACTGAAGCTTTCTTT. Translating gives CASSDGDRGSTEAFF.

This chain links TRBV7-3 with TRBJ2-7; TRBD1 aligns across 8 bases. Trimming at V came to 3 bases and at J to 5 bases, leaving 3 bases not matched to a gene. In germline, CDR1 is SGHTA, CDR2 FQGTGA. CDR3 length equals 13 residues. The DNA for the CDR3 is TGTGCCAGCAGCTTTGACAGGGGACACGAGCAGTACTTC. Amino acids: CASSFDRGHEQYF.

The rearrangement links TRBV2 to TRBJ2-1, with 8 bases identical to TRBD2. Per the germline V gene, CDR1 is SNHLY and CDR2 is FYNNEI. The CDR3 is 19 amino acids. Losses at the gene ends were 4 bases for V and 4 bases for J; bases not matched to a gene: 18. CDR3 bases: TGTGCCAGCAGTGGTCGGGGGGGAACGGTCCTACAGCCTTACAATGAGCAGTTCTTC. This gives the protein CASSGRGGTVLQPYNEQFF.

V is TRBV7-2 and J is TRBJ2-3; possibly TRBD2 for D (5 bases). Germline loops: CDR1 SGHTA, CDR2 FQGNSA. The CDR3 is 14 residues long. Deletions cut 1 base from V and 2 bases from J, with 7 bases between. The DNA for the CDR3 is TGTGCCAGCAGCTTAGATAGCGTCACAGATACGCAGTATTTT. Encoded protein: CASSLDSVTDTQYF.

The chain combines TRBV11-3 with TRBJ1-1; no definite D call. Looked up from germline, CDR1 is SGHNT and CDR2 is YENEEA. The CDR3 is made up of 13 amino acids. V lost 2 bases, J lost 9 bases, and 13 bases lay in between. CDR3 DNA sequence: TGTGCCAGCAGCTTAAAAGCGGAGACAAAAGCTTTCTTT. Protein: CASSLKAETKAFF.

The chain carries TRBV2 and TRBJ2-3; the D gene is possibly TRBD2 (7 bases). The CDR3 has 15 residues. V was cut by 3 bases and J by 1 base, with 11 bases left in between. The germline CDR1 and CDR2 sequences are SNHLY and FYNNEI. CDR3 loop: CASSDGGGGTDTQYF. Written as DNA, the CDR3 is TGTGCCAGCAGTGATGGGGGGGGCGGCACAGATACGCAGTATTTT.

The chain employs TRBV12-1 and TRBJ1-1. TRBV12-1 is listed as a pseudogene. This CDR3 has 13 amino acids. The CDR3 DNA reads as TGTGCAAGGTGGCGGTCGTGGAACACTGAAGCTTTCTTT. Translation: CARWRSWNTEAFF.

This chain links TRBV2 with TRBJ1-4, with TRBD1 as a possible D gene (5 bases). The CDR3 sequence is 14 residues long. V was cut by 6 bases and J by 6 bases, with 14 bases left in between. Germline CDR1 and CDR2: SNHLY and FYNNEI. The CDR3 DNA is TGTGCCAGCAGGAAAGGGGCGAACTATGAAAAACTGTTTTTT. Translation: CASRKGANYEKLFF.

This clone was detected a few times. The V and J genes are TRBV2 and TRBJ1-5; possible D gene TRBD1, 6 bases. With 6 bases removed from V and 4 bases from J, the gap between germline ends came to 16 bases. The CDR3 spans 15 residues. The germline V gene has CDR1 SNHLY and CDR2 FYNNEI. This CDR3 is CASSDQGLGNQPQHF. In nucleotides, the CDR3 is TGTGCCAGCAGCGATCAGGGGTTGGGAAATCAGCCCCAGCATTTT.

V usage is TRBV27 and J usage is TRBJ2-7, with 13 bases identical to TRBD2. The CDR3 is made up of 15 amino acids. J gave up 8 bases and V 5 bases, and 9 bases lay outside the gene matches. CDR1 MNHEY and CDR2 SMNVEV come from the germline V gene (reference sequence). The CDR3 nucleotides read TGTGCCAGCAGTACTGGACTAGCGGGGGTGGGAAAGCAGTACTTC. This gives the protein CASSTGLAGVGKQYF.

The gene calls are TRBV5-1 and TRBJ2-1, with no clear D. Germline V gives CDR1 SGHRS, CDR2 YFSETQ. V was trimmed by 0 bases and J by 4 bases, leaving 8 bases between them. This CDR3 is built from 14 residues. The CDR3 sequence is CASSLEPTYNEQFF. In DNA form, the CDR3 reads TGCGCCAGCAGCTTGGAGCCGACTTACAATGAGCAGTTCTTC.

V is TRBV5-1 and J is TRBJ1-4; 7 bases match TRBD1. The length of the CDR3 is 15 residues. Germline V gene sequence: CDR1 SGHRS, CDR2 YFSETQ. J lost 3 bases, V lost 4 bases, and 6 bases had no gene match. The CDR3 region has the DNA TGCGCCAGCAGCACCACAGGGGCGGCTAATGAAAAACTGTTTTTT. As protein: CASSTTGAANEKLFF.

The genes are TRBV10-1 and TRBJ1-2, with a tentative D call TRBD1 (5 bases). The germline V gene encodes CDR1 WNHNN and CDR2 SYGVQD (reference sequence). V lost 3 bases to trimming and J lost 6 bases, with 23 bases between them. The CDR3 length is 17 residues. CDR3 nucleotide sequence: TGCGCCAGCAGTGACCCCCTCGGACAAAGGAACAGCAATGGCTACACCTTC. This codes for CASSDPLGQRNSNGYTF.

The chain recombines TRBV9 with TRBJ2-3, with 7 bases that match TRBD2. Germline V gene data show CDR1 as SGDLS and CDR2 as YYNGEE. The CDR3 consists of 16 residues. V lost 0 bases to trimming and J lost 3 bases; unmatched junction nucleotides: 7. The CDR3 nucleotides read TGTGCCAGCAGCGTAGGGGGAGGGGTTGTTACAGATACGCAGTATTTT. This translates into CASSVGGGVVTDTQYF.

The rearrangement links TRBV7-2 to TRBJ2-7; possibly TRBD2 for D (6 bases). CDR1 is SGHTA, CDR2 FQGNSA, per germline. The CDR3 extends over 12 amino acids. V was pared by 4 bases and J by 3 bases, with 7 bases between. The CDR3 loop reads CASSSGVYEQYF. The CDR3 bases are TGTGCCAGCAGCTCGGGAGTCTACGAGCAGTACTTC. The entire variable domain, with the rest obtained from reference TRBV7-2 and TRBJ2-7, is as follows: GAGVSQSPSNKVTEKGKDVELRCDPISGHTALYWYRQSLGQGLEFLIYFQGNSAPDKSGLPSDRFSAERTGGSVSTLTIQRTQQEDSAVYLCASSSGVYEQYFGPGTRLTVT.

The chain carries TRBV4-1 and TRBJ2-1; 12 bases map to TRBD2. The CDR3 totals 16 residues. Germline V gene sequence: CDR1 MGHRA, CDR2 YSYEKL. With 4 bases clipped from V and 7 bases from J, the junction kept 8 bases outside the gene matches. The CDR3: CASSLASGGARNEQFF. In DNA form, the CDR3 reads TGCGCCAGCAGCCTCGCTAGCGGGGGGGCCAGAAATGAGCAGTTCTTC.

J is TRBJ1-3 and V is TRBV15; no clear D gene. V dropped 0 bases and J dropped 1 base, with 22 bases sitting between them. This CDR3 spans 20 amino acids. Germline-derived CDR1 and CDR2 are LNHNV and YYDKDF (reference sequence). The CDR3 bases are TGTGCCACCAGCAGAGATCAGGTTTTTCGGCAGAGACCTTCTGGAAACACCATATATTTT. Amino acids: CATSRDQVFRQRPSGNTIYF.

The chain carries TRBV6-5 and TRBJ1-2; unclear D gene. CDR1 and CDR2 (germline): MNHEY, SVGAGI. With 8 bases removed from V and 8 bases from J, the gap between germline ends came to 12 bases. The CDR3 is made up of 11 amino acids. CDR3 loop: CASLAGRGYTF. The CDR3 nucleotides are TGTGCCAGCTTGGCAGGTCGCGGCTACACCTTC.

This clone has just a few counts. This chain connects TRBV6-5 to TRBJ2-1; 10 bases agree with TRBD2. J lost 10 bases, V lost 3 bases, and 6 bases had no gene match. The CDR3 runs to 14 residues. The germline V gene has CDR1 MNHEY and CDR2 SVGAGI. CDR3 protein: CASSYPGLANEQFF. The CDR3 bases are TGTGCCAGCAGTTATCCGGGACTAGCGAACGAGCAGTTCTTC.

This clone was picked up a small number of times. The genes are TRBV18 and TRBJ2-5; a possible D gene is TRBD2 (6 bases). Trimming left V 3 bases short and J 11 bases short, with 19 bases between. Germline V lookup: CDR1 KGHSH, CDR2 LQKENI. The length of the CDR3 is 14 residues. This chain's CDR3 is CASSPLDYWKGQYF. The CDR3 coding sequence is TGTGCCAGCTCACCTTTGGACTACTGGAAGGGGCAGTACTTC.